This T cell receptor (beta chain) was documented in a study of shared clonotypes between healthy human individuals. Study at large: Each donor had three CD4 naive, three CD4 memory, two CD8 naive and one CD8 memory plate.

At deep level, the assay was performed. The repertoire was sequenced with immunoSEQ multiplex PCR; TCRdb's copy has only in-frame clones and lacks some. This table has about 610,000 clones, approximately 96% appearing once. Study outcomes and limitations: The expectation was that sequencing depth would affect clonotype sharing among donors.

CDR1 LNHNV and CDR2 YYDKDF come from the germline V gene (reference sequence). The CDR3 totals 15 residues. V trimming: 1 base; J trimming: 6 bases; junction bases outside the gene matches: 5. Points on this clone: Its antigen is as yet unknown.

As defined, naive CD8 cells were CD45RO-negative and positively selected for CCR7, with terminally differentiated effector memory CD45RA+ cells excluded. The sequence was obtained from a woman aged 25 to 39 in good health. The sequenced sample was naive CD8+ T cells sorted from blood. This chain connects TRBV15 to TRBJ2-1; TRBD2 agrees at 8 bases. The DNA of the CDR3 is TGTGCCACCAGCAGAGTGTGGACTAGCTCCAATGAGCAGTTCTTC. Amino acids: CATSRVWTSSNEQFF.